These 17 T cell receptor beta chains share one sample of origin, sequenced in a study of T cells in Graves' hyperthyroidism and ophthalmopathy. RNA transcripts served as the template for amplifying TCR beta CDR3 regions. The HTBI set primed first-round TCR CDR3 RT-PCR. TCRdb processed the multiplex PCR reads anew with MiXCR; each CDR3 protein has one entry. The sample has a few hundred thousand distinct CDR3 sequences, 46% seen once. The sequenced material came from peripheral blood or thyroid tissue (not recorded which). These receptors were taken from an adult woman with Graves' disease, either hyperthyroidism or ophthalmopathy (not recorded which).

This clonotype was counted at least ten times. The chain combines TRBV7-9 with TRBJ1-5; 7 bases fit TRBD1. The CDR3 runs to 15 residues. Germline V gives CDR1 SEHNR, CDR2 FQNEAQ (reference sequence). Trimming removed 5 bases from V and 6 bases from J; junction bases left unmatched: 10. CDR3 amino acids: CASSPTGALGQPQHF. In nucleotides, the CDR3 is TGTGCCAGCAGCCCAACAGGGGCCTTGGGTCAGCCCCAGCATTTT.

This clonotype was seen at least ten times. The chain employs TRBV28 and TRBJ2-7, with 8 bases matching TRBD1. The CDR3 totals 16 residues. In germline, CDR1 is MDHEN, CDR2 SYDVKM. V trimming: 5 bases; J trimming: 0 bases; junction bases outside the gene matches: 9. The CDR3 loop is CASSKAGQVVSYEQYF. CDR3 DNA: TGTGCCAGCAGTAAGGCGGGACAGGTCGTCTCCTACGAGCAGTACTTC.

V and J are TRBV5-1 and TRBJ2-2; D is undetermined. Germline V gene data show CDR1 as SGHRS and CDR2 as YFSETQ. The V end was cut by 0 bases, the J end by 7 bases, with 7 bases between. The CDR3 contains 13 residues. The CDR3 loop reads CASSLEACGELFF. The CDR3 nucleotides read TGCGCCAGCAGCTTGGAGGCATGCGGGGAGCTGTTTTTT.

The table lists this clonotype with many counts. The chain has TRBV7-8 and TRBJ2-5; 9 bases are a match to TRBD2. CDR3 length: 16 residues. Unmatched junction bases numbered 13, after V lost 6 bases and J lost 5 bases. Germline CDR1 SGHVS, CDR2 FQNEAQ. As DNA, the CDR3 is TGTGCCAGCAGTCGAGGTAGCGGGAGTTTTGGTGAGACCCAGTACTTC. Its protein product is CASSRGSGSFGETQYF.

The chain joins TRBV7-8 to TRBJ1-1; D is possibly TRBD1 (6 bases). CDR1 is SGHVS and CDR2 is FQNEAQ in the germline V gene. The V end was cut by 4 bases, the J end by 7 bases, with 19 bases between. The CDR3 has 15 amino acids. The CDR3 reads CASSSIARGGGEAFF. CDR3 coding DNA: TGTGCCAGCAGCTCCATAGCGAGGGGGGGAGGTGAAGCTTTCTTT.

Turning to this clonotype: A much larger clone lies a single base off, so this may be a read error. Since the CDR3 does not end with the conserved phenylalanine or tryptophan, this likely comes from a read error. The genes are TRBV29-1 and TRBJ1-1, with D unresolved. The CDR3 loop spans 13 amino acids. CDR1 and CDR2 from the germline V gene are SQVTM and ANQGSEA. The CDR3 is CSITAQPNTEAFS. As DNA, the CDR3 is TGCAGTATTACCGCACAACCGAACACTGAAGCTTTCTCT.

In its sample, this clonotype was seen many times. J is TRBJ1-1 and V is TRBV7-8; D gene ambiguous. The CDR3 totals 10 residues. Trimming took 0 bases from V and 10 from J, leaving 3 bases between them. The germline CDR1 and CDR2 sequences are SGHVS and FQNEAQ. Here the CDR3 DNA reads TGTGCCAGCAGCTTAGCTGGAGCTTTCTTT. Protein sequence: CASSLAGAFF.

The chain is built from TRBV6-1 and TRBJ1-5, with D uncertain. The CDR3 length is 14 residues. V was shortened by 0 bases and J by 9 bases, with 12 bases between the two germline ends. CDR1 and CDR2 (germline): MNHNS, SASEGT. The CDR3: CASSEAGHLLPQHF. The CDR3, as DNA: TGTGCCAGCAGTGAAGCAGGTCATTTGCTGCCCCAGCATTTT.

This clonotype was observed a single time. This CDR3 fails to terminate in the conserved phenylalanine or tryptophan, so it likely reflects a read error. The DNA is omitted, as the CDR3 cannot be located on it reliably, and the CDR3 follows TCRdb's listing. V is TRBV7-3 and J is TRBJ1-4. The length of the CDR3 is 9 amino acids, counting both ends. Germline V gene lookup returns CDR1 SGHTA and CDR2 FQGTGA. CDR3 sequence: CASSPGGDY.

This clonotype was detected many times. The chain carries TRBV5-1 and TRBJ2-2; 7 nucleotides match TRBD2. The J segment lost 4 bases and the V segment lost 4 bases, leaving 13 bases of the junction unmatched. This CDR3 spans 17 amino acids. CDR1 is SGHRS and CDR2 is YFSETQ in the germline V gene. CDR3 in DNA: TGCGCCAGCAGCGGCTCGACTAGCAGTTTAAGCACCGGGGAGCTGTTTTTT. The encoded protein is CASSGSTSSLSTGELFF.

The chain carries TRBV20-1 and TRBJ1-2; TRBD1 might be the D (6 bases). V was clipped by 0 bases and J by 2 bases, with 13 bases between them. Germline V CDR1 and CDR2: DFQATT, SNEGSKA (reference sequence). The CDR3 runs to 15 residues. CDR3 DNA sequence: TGCAGTGCTAGAGATCGGGAGGGGGGGAACTATGGCTACACCTTC. It is translated as CSARDREGGNYGYTF.

This clonotype was recorded a few times. The rearrangement joins TRBV7-2 to TRBJ1-5; D uncertain. The CDR3 is 13 amino acids. Between the trimmed V and J ends, which lost 5 bases and 6 bases, there was a span of 11 bases. Germline V CDR1 and CDR2: SGHTA, FQGNSA. CDR3: CASSTLYSQPQHF. CDR3 nucleotides: TGTGCCAGCAGCACACTGTACAGTCAGCCCCAGCATTTT. Based on the CDR3 plus reference TRBV7-2 and TRBJ1-5, the full variable domain is GAGVSQSPSNKVTEKGKDVELRCDPISGHTALYWYRQSLGQGLEFLIYFQGNSAPDKSGLPSDRFSAERTGGSVSTLTIQRTQQEDSAVYLCASSTLYSQPQHFGDGTRLSIL.

At least ten counts were recorded for this clonotype. This chain connects TRBV10-3 to TRBJ2-7; 7 bases are shared with TRBD2. The germline gives CDR1 ENHRY, CDR2 SYGVKD. The CDR3 is 17 residues long. Trimming at V came to 8 bases and at J to 4 bases, leaving 20 bases not matched to a gene. In nucleotides, the CDR3 is TGTGCCATCGGGCCCGACGTGCGGGAGAATTGGGCTTACGAGCAGTACTTC. This translates into CAIGPDVRENWAYEQYF.

Worth noting for this clonotype: This may arise from a read error, as a much more abundant clone is one base away. This chain uses TRBV29-1 with TRBJ2-7; D tentatively reads TRBD1 or TRBD2 (5 bases each). Germline CDR1 and CDR2: SQVTM and ANQGSEA. The CDR3 spans 13 residues. V was pared by 4 bases and J by 3 bases, with 13 bases between. CDR3 residues: CSVGSGALYEQYF. CDR3 DNA: TGCAGCGTTGGGTCCGGGGCACTCTACGAGCAGTACTTC.

The chain is built from TRBV19 and TRBJ1-1; no firm D call. This CDR3 has 12 amino acids. CDR1 is LNHDA and CDR2 is SQIVND in the germline V gene (reference sequence). The V gene lost 8 bases and the J gene lost 0 bases, with 7 bases spanning the gap. The CDR3 sequence: CASGPMNTEAFF. CDR3 bases: TGTGCCAGTGGACCCATGAACACTGAAGCTTTCTTT.

This clonotype was seen more than once but under ten times. The chain recombines TRBV7-9 with TRBJ1-2; no definite D call. This CDR3 comprises 12 residues. V lost 2 bases, J lost 4 bases, and 5 bases lay in between. CDR1 is SEHNR and CDR2 is FQNEAQ in the germline V gene (reference sequence). The CDR3 nucleotides read TGTGCCAGCAGCTTATTCGTCTATGGCTACACCTTC. As protein: CASSLFVYGYTF.

This rearrangement joins TRBV2 to TRBJ2-7; no clear D gene. The CDR3 is 14 amino acids. V lost 4 bases to trimming and J lost 2 bases, with 12 bases between them. CDR1 and CDR2 (germline): SNHLY, FYNNEI. CDR3 in amino acids: CASSGLARAYEQYF. CDR3 nucleotide sequence: TGTGCCAGCAGTGGGTTAGCTCGGGCCTACGAGCAGTACTTC.